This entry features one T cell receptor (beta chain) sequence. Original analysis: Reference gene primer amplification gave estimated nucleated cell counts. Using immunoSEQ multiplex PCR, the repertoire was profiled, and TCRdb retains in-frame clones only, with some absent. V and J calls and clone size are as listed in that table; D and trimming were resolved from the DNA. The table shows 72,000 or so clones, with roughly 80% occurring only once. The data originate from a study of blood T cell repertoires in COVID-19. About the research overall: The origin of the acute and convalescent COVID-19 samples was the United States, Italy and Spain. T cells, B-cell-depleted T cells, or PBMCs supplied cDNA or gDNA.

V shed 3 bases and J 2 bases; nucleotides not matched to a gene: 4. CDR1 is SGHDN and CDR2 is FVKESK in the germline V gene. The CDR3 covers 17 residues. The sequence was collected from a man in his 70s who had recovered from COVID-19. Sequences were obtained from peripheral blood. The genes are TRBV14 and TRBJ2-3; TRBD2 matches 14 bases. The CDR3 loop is CASSQRLAGGSTDTQYF. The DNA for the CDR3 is TGTGCCAGCAGCCAGAGACTAGCGGGAGGGTCCACAGATACGCAGTATTTT.